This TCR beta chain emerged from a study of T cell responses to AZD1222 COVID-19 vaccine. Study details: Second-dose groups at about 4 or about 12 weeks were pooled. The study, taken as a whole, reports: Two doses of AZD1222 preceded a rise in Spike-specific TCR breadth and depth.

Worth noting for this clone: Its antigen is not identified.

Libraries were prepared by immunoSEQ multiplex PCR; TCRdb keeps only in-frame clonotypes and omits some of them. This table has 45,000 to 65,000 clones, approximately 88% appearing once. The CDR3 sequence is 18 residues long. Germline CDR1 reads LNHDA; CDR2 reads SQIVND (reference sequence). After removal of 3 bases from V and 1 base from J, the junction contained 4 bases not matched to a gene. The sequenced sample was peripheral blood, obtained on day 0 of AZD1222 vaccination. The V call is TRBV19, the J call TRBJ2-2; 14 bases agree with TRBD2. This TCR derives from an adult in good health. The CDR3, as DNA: TGTGCCAGTAGTATTAGGACTAGCGGGAGGCTGAACACCGGGGAGCTGTTTTTT. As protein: CASSIRTSGRLNTGELFF. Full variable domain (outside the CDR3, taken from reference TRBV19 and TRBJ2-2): DGGITQSPKYLFRKEGQNVTLSCEQNLNHDAMYWYRQDPGQGLRLIYYSQIVNDFQKGDIAEGYSVSREKKESFPLTVTSAQKNPTAFYLCASSIRTSGRLNTGELFFGEGSRLTVL.